This T cell receptor (beta chain) was identified during a study of spatial heterogeneity in lung cancer. General study results and limits: Within tumors, counts of expanded alpha and beta TCRs tracked tumor mutation counts.

A few counts support this clonotype. Its antigen remains unknown. As an off-target read in a library built for alpha chains, this beta chain has a frequency of little significance. Individual TCR cDNA molecules each bore their own unique molecular identifier. TCRdb redid the calling of the 5' RACE reads with MiXCR, one entry per CDR3 protein. Among over 10,000 distinct CDR3 sequences listed, under 6% were seen once. The time point here: sample taken at primary tumor resection. Samples came from 60 to 75 TRACERx patients with untreated early-stage lung cancer. The sequencing used lung tumor tissue, collected at surgery. This TCR came from a male donor with early-stage non-small cell lung cancer.

The CDR3 loop reads CASSRTGASGNTIYF. CDR3 sequence (DNA): TGTGCCAGCAGCCGAACAGGGGCCTCTGGAAACACCATATATTTT. The chain links TRBV11-2 to TRBJ1-3; 7 bases agree with TRBD1. Trimming cost V 5 bases and J 0 bases; bases outside gene matches: 4. This CDR3 spans 15 amino acids. Looked up from germline, CDR1 is SGHAT and CDR2 is FQNNGV.